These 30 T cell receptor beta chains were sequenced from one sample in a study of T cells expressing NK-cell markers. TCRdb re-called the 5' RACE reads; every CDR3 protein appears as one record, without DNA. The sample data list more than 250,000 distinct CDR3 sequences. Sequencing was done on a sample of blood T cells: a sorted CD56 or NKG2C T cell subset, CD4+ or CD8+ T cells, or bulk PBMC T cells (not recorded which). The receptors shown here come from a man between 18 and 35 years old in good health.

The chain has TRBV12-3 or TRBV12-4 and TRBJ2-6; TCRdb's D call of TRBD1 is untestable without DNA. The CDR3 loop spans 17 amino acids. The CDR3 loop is CASSTPGQWSGANVLTF.

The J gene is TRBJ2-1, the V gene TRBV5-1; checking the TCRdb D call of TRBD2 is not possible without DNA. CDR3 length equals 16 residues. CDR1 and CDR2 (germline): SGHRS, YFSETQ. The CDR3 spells CASSETRLAGGNEQFF. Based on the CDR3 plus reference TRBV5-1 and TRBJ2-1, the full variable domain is KAGVTQTPRYLIKTRGQQVTLSCSPISGHRSVSWYQQTPGQGLQFLFEYFSETQRNKGNFPGRFSGRQFSNSRSEMNVSTLELGDSALYLCASSETRLAGGNEQFFGPGTRLTVL.

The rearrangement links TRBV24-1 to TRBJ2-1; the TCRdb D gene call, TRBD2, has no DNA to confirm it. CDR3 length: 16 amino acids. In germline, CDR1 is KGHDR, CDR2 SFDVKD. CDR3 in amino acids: CATSDAGTSGGNEQFF.

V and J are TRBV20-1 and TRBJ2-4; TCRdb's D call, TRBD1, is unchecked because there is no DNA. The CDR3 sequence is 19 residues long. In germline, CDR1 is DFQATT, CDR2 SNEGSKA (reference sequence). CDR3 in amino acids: CSARSARDRPSRAKNIQYF.

The CDR3 is CASSLSMDRGPNEQFF. This chain joins TRBV27 and TRBJ2-1; the TCRdb D gene call, TRBD1, has no DNA to confirm it. CDR1 MNHEY and CDR2 SMNVEV come from the germline V gene (reference sequence). This CDR3 is 16 amino acids long.

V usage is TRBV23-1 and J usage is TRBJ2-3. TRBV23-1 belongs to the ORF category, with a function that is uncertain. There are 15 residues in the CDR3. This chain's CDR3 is CASSQSYRGFGTQYF.

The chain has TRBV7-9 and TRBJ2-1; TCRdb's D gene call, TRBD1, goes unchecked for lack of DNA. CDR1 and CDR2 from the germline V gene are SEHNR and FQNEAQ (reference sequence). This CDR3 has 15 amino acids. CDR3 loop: CASSSFRGPGNEQFF.

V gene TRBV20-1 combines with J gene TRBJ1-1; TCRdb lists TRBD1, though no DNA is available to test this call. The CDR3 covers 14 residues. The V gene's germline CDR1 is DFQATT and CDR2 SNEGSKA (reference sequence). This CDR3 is CSARDGQSRPTAFF.

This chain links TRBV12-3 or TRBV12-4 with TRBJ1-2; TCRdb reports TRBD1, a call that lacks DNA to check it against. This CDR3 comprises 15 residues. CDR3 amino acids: CASSGTGQGLDGYTF.

The CDR3 here is CASSLYGFTDTQYF. The V gene is TRBV7-2, the J gene TRBJ2-3. Looked up from germline, CDR1 is SGHTA and CDR2 is FQGNSA. The CDR3 extends over 14 amino acids.

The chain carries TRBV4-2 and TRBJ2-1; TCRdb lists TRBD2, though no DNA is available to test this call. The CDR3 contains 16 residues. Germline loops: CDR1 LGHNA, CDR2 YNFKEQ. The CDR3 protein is CASSLGRLADRNEQFF.

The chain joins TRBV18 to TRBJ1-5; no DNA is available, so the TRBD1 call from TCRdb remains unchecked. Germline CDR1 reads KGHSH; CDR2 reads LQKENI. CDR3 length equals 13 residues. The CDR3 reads CASSSVGGQPQHF. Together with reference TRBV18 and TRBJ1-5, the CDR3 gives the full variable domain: NAGVMQNPRHLVRRRGQEARLRCSPMKGHSHVYWYRQLPEEGLKFMVYLQKENIIDESGMPKERFSAEFPKEGPSILRIQQVVRGDSAAYFCASSSVGGQPQHFGDGTRLSIL.

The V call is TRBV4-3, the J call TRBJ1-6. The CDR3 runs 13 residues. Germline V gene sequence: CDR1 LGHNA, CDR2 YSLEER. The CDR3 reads CASSQGGASPLHF.

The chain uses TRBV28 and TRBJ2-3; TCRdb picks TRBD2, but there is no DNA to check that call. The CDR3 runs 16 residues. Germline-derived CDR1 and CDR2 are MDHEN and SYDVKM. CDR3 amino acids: CASNRWESGRTDTQYF.

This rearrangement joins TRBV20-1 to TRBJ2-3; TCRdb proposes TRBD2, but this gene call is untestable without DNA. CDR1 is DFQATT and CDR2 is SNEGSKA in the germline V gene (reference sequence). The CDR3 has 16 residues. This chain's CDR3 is CSASRSSGRSPDTQYF.

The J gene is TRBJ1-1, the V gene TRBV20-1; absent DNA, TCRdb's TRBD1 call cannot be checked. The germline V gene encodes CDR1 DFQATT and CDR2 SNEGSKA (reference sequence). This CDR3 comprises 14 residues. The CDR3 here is CSASPGGWRIEAFF.

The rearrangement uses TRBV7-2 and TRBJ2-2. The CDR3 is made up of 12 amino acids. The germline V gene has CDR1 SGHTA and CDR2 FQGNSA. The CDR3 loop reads CASRILTGELFF.

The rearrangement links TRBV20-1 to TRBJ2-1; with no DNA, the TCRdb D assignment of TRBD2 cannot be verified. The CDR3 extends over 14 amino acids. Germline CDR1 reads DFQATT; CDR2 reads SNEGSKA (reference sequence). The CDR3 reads CSAGRGRALDEQFF.

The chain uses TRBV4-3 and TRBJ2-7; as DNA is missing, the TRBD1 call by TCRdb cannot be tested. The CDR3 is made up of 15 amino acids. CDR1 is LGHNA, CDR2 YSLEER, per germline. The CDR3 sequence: CASSQLGGASYEQYF.

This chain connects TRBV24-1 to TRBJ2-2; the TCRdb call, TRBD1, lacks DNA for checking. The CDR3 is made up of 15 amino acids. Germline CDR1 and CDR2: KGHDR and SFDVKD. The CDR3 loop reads CATQRQGTNTGELFF.

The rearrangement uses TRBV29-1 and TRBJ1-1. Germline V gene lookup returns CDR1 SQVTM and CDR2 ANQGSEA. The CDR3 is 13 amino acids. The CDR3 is CSVESKSNTEAFF.

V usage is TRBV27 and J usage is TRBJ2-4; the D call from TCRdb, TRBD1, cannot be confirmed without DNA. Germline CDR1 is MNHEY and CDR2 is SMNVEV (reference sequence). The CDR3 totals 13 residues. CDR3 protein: CANIKGAKNIQYF.

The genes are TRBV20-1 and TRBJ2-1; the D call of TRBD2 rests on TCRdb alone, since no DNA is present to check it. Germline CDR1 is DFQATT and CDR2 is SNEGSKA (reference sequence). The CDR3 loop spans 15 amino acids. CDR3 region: CSARDPPGGSDEQFF.

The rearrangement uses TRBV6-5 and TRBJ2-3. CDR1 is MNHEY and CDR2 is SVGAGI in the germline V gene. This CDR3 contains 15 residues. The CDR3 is CASSYSEHRTDTQYF.

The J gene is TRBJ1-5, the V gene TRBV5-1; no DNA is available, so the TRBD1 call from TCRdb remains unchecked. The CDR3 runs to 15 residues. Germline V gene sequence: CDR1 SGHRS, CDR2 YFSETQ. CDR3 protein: CARTTGGEYCQPQHF.

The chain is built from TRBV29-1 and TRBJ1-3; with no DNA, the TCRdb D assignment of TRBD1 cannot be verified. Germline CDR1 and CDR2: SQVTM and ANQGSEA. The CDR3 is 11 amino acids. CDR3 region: CSVPLGNTIYF.

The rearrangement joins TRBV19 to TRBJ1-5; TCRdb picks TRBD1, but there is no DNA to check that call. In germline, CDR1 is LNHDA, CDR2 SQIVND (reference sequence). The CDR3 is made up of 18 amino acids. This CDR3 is CASSIMLVGGPINQPQHF.

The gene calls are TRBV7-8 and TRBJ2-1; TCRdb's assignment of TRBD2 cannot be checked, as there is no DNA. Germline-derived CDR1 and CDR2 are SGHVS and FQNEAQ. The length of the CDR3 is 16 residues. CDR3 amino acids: CASSLGGAGDHNEQFF.

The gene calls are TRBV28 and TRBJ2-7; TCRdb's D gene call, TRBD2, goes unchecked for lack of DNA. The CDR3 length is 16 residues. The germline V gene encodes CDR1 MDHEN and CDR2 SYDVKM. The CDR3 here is CASSPGTTGPLSEQYF.

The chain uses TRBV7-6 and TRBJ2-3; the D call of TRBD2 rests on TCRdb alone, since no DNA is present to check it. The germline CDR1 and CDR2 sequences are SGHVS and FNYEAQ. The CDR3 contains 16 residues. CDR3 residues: CASSPASGGSTDTQYF.